What follows describes a single T cell receptor (beta chain). What antigen it recognizes has not been identified. No per-base quality is available; no much larger clone lies one base away. The sample is drawn from a study of T-cell memory formation after mild COVID-19 (dated by TCRdb to the early 2020s). Looking at the study overall: TCR sequence clusters from the two donors were largely donor specific. T-cell clones expanding and contracting after mild COVID-19 in two donors were tracked by longitudinal TCRalpha and TCRbeta repertoire sequencing. The cohort was made up of two young adult volunteers, one female and one male, who were previously healthy. Results and caveats for the whole study, not just this receptor: SARS-CoV-2 specificity was not confirmed for the second-wave clones peaking on day 37. The detection of some responding clones in pre-infection memory suggests that pre-existing cross-reactive memory T cells joined the SARS-CoV-2 response. Only two mild cases were covered by the study, and larger cohorts that include severe cases with pre-infection samples were considered necessary. From day 15 to 85, contracting clones showed balanced CD4/CD8 phenotypes, whereas a second wave of clones that expanded from day 15 to 37 leaned towards CD4+. Contracting CD4+ clones were located mainly in the CM and EM memory subsets, whereas CD8+ clones were found to be enriched in EMRA.

Ficoll-Paque density gradient centrifugation was used to isolate PBMCs. Instrument on record: Illumina NovaSeq 6000. TCRalpha and TCRbeta cDNA libraries were built by 5'RACE with constant-segment primers, adding sample barcodes and unique molecular identifiers. RNA was extracted from every sample with Trizol reagent. Amplification of the libraries took two PCR steps, and the second step added a second sample barcode plus Illumina TruSeq adapters. Libraries were sequenced on an Illumina NovaSeq with 2 x 150 bp paired-end reads. The source study handled its data this way. Demultiplexing of reads and collapsing into UMI-guided consensus sequences were performed with migec v1.2.7. Using mixcr v2.1.11, UMI consensuses were aligned to TRA and TRB V and J templates and then assembled into clonotypes. A clonotype was counted as expanded or contracted only if both edgeR and NoisET called the change significant, with noise models trained on biological replicates. For edgeR calls, the cutoffs were a false discovery rate-adjusted p below 0.01 and a log2 fold-change threshold of 1. As an exploratory analysis of dynamics, PCA with hierarchical clustering was applied to max-normalized trajectories of the 1000 most abundant clonotypes. Separately sequenced CD4+ and CD8+ repertoires were used to assign a CD4 or CD8 phenotype to each responding clone. TCRdb reprocessed the public reads (quality trimming at Q25 with fastp, clone calling with MiXCR) and kept in-frame beta chains. Rows with one shared CDR3 protein collapse into an entry with the most common genes and DNA. The V and J calls, along with clone size, are taken from TCRdb and not from the paper's own processing. The sample contains a few hundred thousand distinct CDR3 sequences, around 15% of them found a single time. 22% of the sample goes to the ten largest clones.

The specimen was PBMCs or a T cell subset sorted from them (not recorded which). The clonotype was recovered from a young man who had mild COVID-19 (a few samples of this study predate the infection). The sample titles of this study are shuffled in the database, so cell type and time point are left out; the donor was told from shared clones.

The CDR3 reads as follows: CASSGGTGKKLGNQPQHF. The DNA reads TGTGCCAGTAGTGGCGGGACAGGGAAAAAATTAGGCAATCAGCCCCAGCATTTT. In this chain, TRBV19 is recombined with TRBJ1-5, with 9 junctional bases fitting TRBD1. CDR1 and CDR2, looked up from the germline V gene (reference sequence), are LNHDA and SQIVND. The CDR3 starts with the cysteine, ends with the phenylalanine, and has 18 residues. The only DNA kept is the CDR3, 54 bases in frame from the first base. V has 5 bases trimmed and J has 2 bases trimmed; junction bases matching no gene number 13.